The 5 T cell receptor beta chains below were found in one sample sequenced in a study of cytotoxic CD8 clonotypes in ibrutinib-treated CLL. Produced via immunoSEQ multiplex PCR; TCRdb's table is partial and in-frame only. The repertoire consists of 150,000 to 200,000 clones, with 84% occurring once and the leading ten covering less than 6%. Sample: PBMCs, taken after 24 months of ibrutinib treatment. The receptor set was obtained from a human donor with chronic lymphocytic leukemia.

In its sample, this clone was seen a few times. The rearrangement joins TRBV6-4 to TRBJ1-1; possible D gene TRBD1, 5 bases. V was trimmed by 0 bases and J by 1 base, leaving 9 bases between them. In germline, CDR1 is MRHNA, CDR2 SNTAGT. CDR3 size: 15 residues. The CDR3 region is CASSDSVGGNTEAFF. CDR3 DNA sequence: TGTGCCAGCAGTGACTCAGTTGGGGGGAACACTGAAGCTTTCTTT.

The chain recombines TRBV6-5 with TRBJ1-5, with 11 nucleotides matching TRBD1. Unmatched junction bases numbered 7, after V lost 6 bases and J lost 9 bases. The germline gives CDR1 MNHEY, CDR2 SVGAGI. The CDR3 is 14 amino acids. The CDR3, as DNA: TGTGCCAGCAGACAAGGGACAGGGGGTAGGCCCCAGCATTTT. Its protein product is CASRQGTGGRPQHF.

The chain uses TRBV28 and TRBJ2-6, with a tentative D call TRBD2 (6 bases). V lost 7 bases and J 0 bases, leaving 10 bases between the germline ends. CDR3 length: 15 residues. Germline V gives CDR1 MDHEN, CDR2 SYDVKM. CDR3 region: CASTWRGSGANVLTF. DNA of the CDR3: TGTGCCAGCACGTGGCGGGGCTCTGGGGCCAACGTCCTGACTTTC.

CDR3 DNA sequence: TGTGCCTGGAGTGTACCGACAGCTTATAGCAATCAGCCCCAGCATTTT. The encoded protein is CAWSVPTAYSNQPQHF. The chain is built from TRBV30 and TRBJ1-5, with D possibly being TRBD1 (5 bases). Trimming took off 0 bases at V and 0 bases at J, with 12 bases between the two ends. Germline values: CDR1 GTSNPN, CDR2 SVGIG (reference sequence). The CDR3 contains 16 residues.

This sequence joins TRBV5-1 and TRBJ1-5, with a weak D call TRBD1 (5 bases). The CDR3 runs 15 residues. CDR1 and CDR2 from the germline V gene are SGHRS and YFSETQ. V was clipped by 0 bases and J by 3 bases, with 10 bases between them. CDR3 residues: CASSLGPGLNQPQHF. The CDR3 nucleotides are TGCGCCAGCAGCTTGGGTCCGGGACTCAATCAGCCCCAGCATTTT.